The 4 T cell receptor beta chains reported below all come from one sample, sequenced in a study of early T cells in non-severe SARS-CoV-2 infection. One entry per CDR3 protein results from TCRdb running MiXCR on the 5' RACE reads. The data contain around 40,000 distinct CDR3 sequences, about 6.3% of them singletons. The sample consisted of whole blood. The receptors shown here come from an adult who was a healthcare worker with PCR-confirmed SARS-CoV-2 infection or an uninfected control (not recorded which).

This clonotype was observed a few times. V is TRBV6-2 or TRBV6-3 and J is TRBJ2-3; no clear D. The CDR3 covers 13 residues. The germline gives CDR1 MNHEY, CDR2 SVGEGT. The ends were cut back, 5 bases at V and 3 bases at J, with 9 bases in the middle. DNA of the CDR3: TGTGCCAGCAGTGACCAGGTTACAGATACGCAGTATTTT. Encoded protein: CASSDQVTDTQYF.

This clonotype was recorded at least ten times. The rearrangement joins TRBV10-3 to TRBJ2-1; D unclear. Germline-derived CDR1 and CDR2 are ENHRY and SYGVKD. Trimming shortened V by 2 bases and J by 2 bases, and 16 bases separated the two germline ends. This CDR3 has 17 amino acids. The CDR3 loop reads CAISEGSSSIPYNEQFF. Written as DNA, the CDR3 is TGTGCCATCAGTGAGGGATCATCGAGCATACCCTACAATGAGCAGTTCTTC.

This clonotype was recorded many times. The chain recombines TRBV7-2 with TRBJ2-7, with 7 bases identical to TRBD1. The CDR3 runs to 15 residues. CDR1 is SGHTA and CDR2 is FQGNSA in the germline V gene. V lost 1 base to trimming and J lost 1 base; unmatched junction nucleotides: 4. The CDR3 is CASSLGWGQSYEQYF. In nucleotides, the CDR3 is TGTGCCAGCAGCTTAGGTTGGGGACAGTCCTACGAGCAGTACTTC.

This clonotype has ten or more counts. This chain links TRBV7-2 with TRBJ2-7, with D perhaps matching TRBD2 (5 bases). The CDR3 covers 15 residues. CDR1 and CDR2 (germline): SGHTA, FQGNSA. The V and J ends lost 2 bases and 4 bases respectively, with 15 bases between them. CDR3 in amino acids: CASSLLGLTSYEQYF. CDR3 coding DNA: TGTGCCAGCAGCTTACTCGGACTTACCTCGTACGAGCAGTACTTC.